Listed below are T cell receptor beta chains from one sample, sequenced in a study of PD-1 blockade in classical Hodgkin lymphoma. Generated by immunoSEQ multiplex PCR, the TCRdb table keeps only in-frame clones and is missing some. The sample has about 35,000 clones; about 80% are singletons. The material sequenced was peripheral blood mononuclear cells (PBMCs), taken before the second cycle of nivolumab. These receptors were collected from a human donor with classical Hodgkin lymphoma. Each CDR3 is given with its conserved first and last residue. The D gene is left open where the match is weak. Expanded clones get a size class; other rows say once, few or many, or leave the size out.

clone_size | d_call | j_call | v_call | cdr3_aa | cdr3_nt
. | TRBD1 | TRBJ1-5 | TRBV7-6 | CASSLGDRQPQHF | TGTGCCAGCAGCTTAGGGGACAGACAGCCCCAGCATTTT
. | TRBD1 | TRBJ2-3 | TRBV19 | CASSIMGTGGGTDTQYF | TGTGCCAGTAGTATAATGGGGACAGGGGGCGGCACAGATACGCAGTATTTT
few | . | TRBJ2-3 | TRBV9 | CASSTTSGTDTQYF | TGTGCCAGCAGCACAACCTCCGGCACAGATACGCAGTATTTT
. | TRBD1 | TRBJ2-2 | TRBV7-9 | CASSLGARGRTGELFF | TGTGCCAGCAGCTTAGGTGCCAGGGGGAGAACCGGGGAGCTGTTTTTT
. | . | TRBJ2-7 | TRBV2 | CASREVNGAYEQYF | TGTGCCAGCAGAGAAGTTAACGGGGCCTACGAGCAGTACTTC
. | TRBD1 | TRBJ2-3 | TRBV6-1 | CASSRGQGWTDTQYF | TGTGCCAGCAGTCGGGGACAGGGATGGACAGATACGCAGTATTTT
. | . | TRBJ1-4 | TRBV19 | CASSIFARIATNEKLFF | TGTGCCAGTAGTATATTCGCCCGAATTGCAACTAATGAAAAACTGTTTTTT
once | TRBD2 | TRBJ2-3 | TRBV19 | CASSVGLAADTQYF | TGTGCCAGTAGTGTCGGACTAGCGGCAGATACGCAGTATTTT
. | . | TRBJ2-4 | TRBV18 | CASSPPGALNIQYF | TGTGCCAGCTCACCACCGGGGGCTTTAAACATTCAGTACTTC
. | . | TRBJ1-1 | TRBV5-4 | CASSQGNTEAFF | TGTGCCAGCAGTCAGGGGAACACTGAAGCTTTCTTT
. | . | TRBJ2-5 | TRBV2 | CASSDVFGVRETQYF | TGTGCCAGCAGTGACGTCTTTGGCGTGCGAGAGACCCAGTACTTC
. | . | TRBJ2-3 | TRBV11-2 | CASSLDLGTDTQYF | TGTGCCAGCAGCTTAGATTTGGGGACAGATACGCAGTATTTT
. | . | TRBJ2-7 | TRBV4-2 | CASSQVEGREQYF | TGTGCCAGCAGCCAAGTAGAAGGGCGCGAGCAGTACTTC
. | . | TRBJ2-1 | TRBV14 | CASSQDKDSEQFF | TGTGCCAGCAGCCAAGATAAGGACAGTGAGCAGTTCTTC
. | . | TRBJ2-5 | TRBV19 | CASSTPGGPRRETQYF | TGTGCCAGTAGCACACCCGGGGGGCCCAGGAGGGAGACCCAGTACTTC
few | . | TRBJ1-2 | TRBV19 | CASWGWGADGYTF | TGTGCCAGTTGGGGGTGGGGGGCTGATGGCTACACCTTC
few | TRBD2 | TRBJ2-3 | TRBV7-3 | CASSLLAGGISTDTQYF | TGTGCCAGCAGCTTACTGGCGGGGGGGATTTCCACAGATACGCAGTATTTT
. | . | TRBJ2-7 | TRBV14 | CASSPYRSYEQYF | TGTGCCAGCAGCCCTTACAGGTCCTACGAGCAGTACTTC
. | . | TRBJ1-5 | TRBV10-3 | CAISQGFNQPQHF | TGTGCCATCAGTCAGGGCTTCAATCAGCCCCAGCATTTT
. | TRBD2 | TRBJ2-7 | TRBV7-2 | CASSSLAGVTYEQYF | TGTGCCAGCAGCTCATTAGCGGGGGTCACCTACGAGCAGTACTTC
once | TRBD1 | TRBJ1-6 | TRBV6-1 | CASSLGQLYNSPLHF | TGTGCCAGCAGTTTGGGACAGCTCTATAATTCACCCCTCCACTTT
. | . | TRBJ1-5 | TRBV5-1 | CASSPRDKGNQPQHF | TGCGCCAGCAGCCCACGGGACAAGGGCAATCAGCCCCAGCATTTT
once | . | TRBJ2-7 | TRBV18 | CASSPPRRGPLYEQYF | TGTGCCAGCTCACCACCCAGGCGGGGCCCCCTCTACGAGCAGTACTTC
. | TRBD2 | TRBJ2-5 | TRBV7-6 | CASRHSGLGETQYF | TGTGCCAGCAGGCATAGCGGGTTGGGTGAGACCCAGTACTTC
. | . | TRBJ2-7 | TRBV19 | CASRPPESYEQYF | TGTGCCAGTAGGCCCCCGGAATCCTACGAGCAGTACTTC
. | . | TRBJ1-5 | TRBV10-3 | CAISESGGNQPQHF | TGTGCCATCAGTGAGTCAGGGGGTAATCAGCCCCAGCATTTT
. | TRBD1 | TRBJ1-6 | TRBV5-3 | CARSFKTGTEGYNSPLHF | TGTGCCAGAAGCTTTAAAACAGGGACAGAGGGTTATAATTCACCCCTCCACTTT
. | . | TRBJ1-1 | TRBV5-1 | CASSLIGNMNTEAFF | TGCGCCAGCAGCTTGATCGGAAACATGAACACTGAAGCTTTCTTT
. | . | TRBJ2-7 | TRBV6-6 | CASSRGGYEQYF | TGTGCCAGCAGCAGGGGAGGTTACGAGCAGTACTTC
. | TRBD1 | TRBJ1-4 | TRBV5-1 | CASSFQGGFEKLFF | TGCGCCAGCAGCTTCCAGGGGGGGTTTGAAAAACTGTTTTTT
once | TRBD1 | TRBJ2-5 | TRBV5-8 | CASSLRQGIVKTQYF | TGTGCCAGCAGCTTACGACAGGGAATAGTAAAGACCCAGTACTTC
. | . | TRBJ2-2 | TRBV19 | CASSKITTNTGELFF | TGTGCCAGTAGTAAGATCACCACTAACACCGGGGAGCTGTTTTTT
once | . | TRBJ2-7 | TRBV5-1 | CASSLMAGSYEQYF | TGCGCCAGCAGCTTGATGGCAGGGTCCTACGAGCAGTACTTC
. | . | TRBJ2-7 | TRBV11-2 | CASSAARGGVLSSYEQYF | TGTGCCAGCAGCGCCGCCCGAGGTGGTGTTCTTAGCTCCTACGAGCAGTACTTC
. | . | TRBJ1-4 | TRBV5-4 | CASSDRQANEKLFF | TGTGCCAGCAGCGACAGGCAAGCTAATGAAAAACTGTTTTTT
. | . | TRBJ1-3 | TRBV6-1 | CASQLSWSGNTIYF | TGTGCCAGCCAACTATCATGGTCTGGAAACACCATATATTTT
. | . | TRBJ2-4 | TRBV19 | CASSMRTAKNIQYF | TGTGCCAGTAGTATGCGTACGGCCAAAAACATTCAGTACTTC
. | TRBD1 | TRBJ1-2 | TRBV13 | CASSPRTGAYGYTF | TGTGCCAGCAGCCCCCGGACAGGCGCTTATGGCTACACCTTC
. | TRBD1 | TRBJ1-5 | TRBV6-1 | CASSEAKWTGGNQPQHF | TGTGCCAGCAGTGAAGCGAAGTGGACAGGGGGCAATCAGCCCCAGCATTTT
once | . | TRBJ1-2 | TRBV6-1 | CASSELADPNYGYTF | TGTGCCAGCAGTGAACTGGCAGACCCTAACTATGGCTACACCTTC